This section outlines one T cell receptor (beta chain) sequence together with its context. The antigen remains unidentified. This CDR3 contains 16 residues. The ends were cut back, 0 bases at V and 1 base at J, with 13 bases in the middle. CDR1 SGHRS and CDR2 YFSETQ come from the germline V gene. Library preparation for TCR beta used quantitative 5'-RACE with molecular barcodes. Via MiXCR, TCRdb re-called the 5' RACE reads, giving one row per CDR3 protein. The sample records 250,000 to 400,000 distinct CDR3 sequences, approximately 10% being singletons. The sample is drawn from a study of CD8 T cells in ankylosing spondylitis. Study results and limitations: It was reported that disease-linked clones were significantly enriched in matched ankylosing spondylitis synovial fluid. Past research had described some motif variants in reactive arthritis synovial fluid and blood. Blood of patients with ankylosing spondylitis appeared to be characterized by a TCR beta motif of several highly homologous variants.

V usage is TRBV5-1 and J usage is TRBJ1-1; D uncertain. This TCR was sampled from a female donor with ankylosing spondylitis or in good health (not recorded which). Sequencing was performed on blood, either unsorted or a sorted T cell fraction (not recorded which). As DNA, the CDR3 is TGCGCCAGCAGCTTGGCGGGTGAACGGAAGAACACTGAAGCTTTCTTT. Residues: CASSLAGERKNTEAFF.